Here is one T cell receptor beta chain with its context. This CDR3 spans 16 amino acids. With 4 bases removed from V and 4 bases from J, the gap between germline ends came to 20 bases. Germline V gene lookup returns CDR1 SGHDT and CDR2 YYEEEE. Data came from immunoSEQ multiplex PCR; TCRdb stores just in-frame clones and leaves some out. Of fewer than 75,000 clones listed, around 87% are singletons. This record belongs to a study of radiotherapy plus CTLA-4 blockade in lung cancer. Looking at the study overall: For 18% of patients, objective responses occurred, and around 34% had disease control.

The rearrangement links TRBV5-6 to TRBJ2-5; possibly TRBD2 for D (5 bases). The clonotype was recovered from a human donor with non-small cell lung cancer that progressed on radiotherapy plus ipilimumab. The source was peripheral blood, collected from a patient treated with radiotherapy plus ipilimumab. The CDR3 DNA sequence: TGTGCCAGCAGCATGGGGAGCAGTATCGCTTCAGAGACCCAGTACTTC. Its translation: CASSMGSSIASETQYF. The full variable domain, with the rest looked up from reference TRBV5-6 and TRBJ2-5, is DAGVTQSPTHLIKTRGQQVTLRCSPKSGHDTVSWYQQALGQGPQFIFQYYEEEERQRGNFPDRFSGHQFPNYSSELNVNALLLGDSALYLCASSMGSSIASETQYFGPGTRLLVL.